One and the same sample provided the 21 T cell receptor beta chains below, sequenced in a study of T-cell memory formation after mild COVID-19. From the 5' RACE reads, TCRdb called clonotypes with MiXCR, one entry per CDR3 protein. The sample holds 70,000 to 95,000 distinct CDR3 sequences, around 13% seen once. What was sequenced was PBMCs or a T cell subset sorted from them (not recorded which). All receptors derive from a man aged 18 to 35 who had mild COVID-19 (a few samples of this study predate the infection). Cell type and time point are not known.

The chain links TRBV6-2 or TRBV6-3 to TRBJ2-7; D tentatively reads TRBD1 or TRBD2 (5 bases each). Trimming pared 0 bases from V and 0 bases from J, leaving 12 bases between. CDR1 is MNHEY and CDR2 is SVGEGT in the germline V gene. The CDR3 sequence is 16 residues long. CDR3 bases: TGTGCCAGCAGTTACTCGAGGGACGGCAGCTCCTACGAGCAGTACGTC. Its translation is CASSYSRDGSSYEQYV.

This clonotype was observed a handful of times. The chain recombines TRBV27 with TRBJ2-5; no firm D call. The CDR3 loop spans 13 amino acids. The V end was cut by 6 bases, the J end by 1 base, with 9 bases between. Germline assignment: CDR1 MNHEY and CDR2 SMNVEV (reference sequence). CDR3 loop: CASRVGFQETQYF. The CDR3 DNA sequence: TGTGCCAGCAGAGTGGGCTTCCAAGAGACCCAGTACTTC.

This clonotype was seen at least ten times. This chain links TRBV7-9 with TRBJ2-1; no firm D call. V dropped 5 bases and J dropped 7 bases, with 6 bases sitting between them. This CDR3 is built from 11 residues. From germline, CDR1 is SEHNR and CDR2 FQNEAQ (reference sequence). CDR3 nucleotides: TGTGCCAGCAGCCCGGTGAATGAGCAGTTCTTC. Amino acids: CASSPVNEQFF.

A few counts support this clonotype. J is TRBJ1-5 and V is TRBV6-5; the match to TRBD1 covers 7 bases. Germline V lookup: CDR1 MNHEY, CDR2 SVGAGI. CDR3 length equals 17 residues. V was pared by 2 bases and J by 3 bases, with 10 bases of the junction left unmatched. Here the CDR3 reads CASSYTLPTGHNQPQHF. The DNA of the CDR3 is TGTGCCAGCAGTTACACGCTACCGACAGGGCACAATCAGCCCCAGCATTTT.

This clonotype was picked up a small number of times. The chain is built from TRBV12-5 and TRBJ2-7, with 8 bases identical to TRBD2. CDR3 length: 15 residues. The V segment lost 10 bases and the J segment 2 bases; nucleotides outside the gene matches: 13. Germline-derived CDR1 and CDR2 are LGHNT and FRNRAP. CDR3 in DNA: TGTGCTACCCCGTGGGGCGGGGGGACTCCCTACGAGCAGTACGTC. Translating it yields CATPWGGGTPYEQYV.

The chain recombines TRBV6-2 or TRBV6-3 with TRBJ2-5; tentatively, D is TRBD2 (5 bases). The V end was cut by 0 bases, the J end by 0 bases, with 11 bases between. Germline lookup yields CDR1 MNHEY and CDR2 SVGEGT. The CDR3 has 16 residues. The CDR3, as DNA: TGTGCCAGCAGTTACTCGATCGGCGGGTACCAAGAGACCCAGTACTTC. Its protein is CASSYSIGGYQETQYF.

This clonotype was counted a few times. The chain couples TRBV6-5 to TRBJ1-1, with a weak D call TRBD1 (5 bases). Trimming shortened V by 5 bases and J by 4 bases, and 14 bases separated the two germline ends. In germline, CDR1 is MNHEY, CDR2 SVGAGI. The CDR3 contains 14 residues. The CDR3 sequence: CASSRGPVITEAFF. As DNA, the CDR3 is TGTGCCAGCAGTAGGGGCCCAGTTATCACTGAAGCTTTCTTT.

This sequence joins TRBV20-1 and TRBJ2-6; D remains unclear. From germline, CDR1 is DFQATT and CDR2 SNEGSKA (reference sequence). Deletions cut 2 bases from V and 0 bases from J, with 11 bases between. CDR3 length: 16 amino acids. Written as DNA, the CDR3 is TGCAGTGCTAGAATCCCCCAAGCCTCTGGGGCCAACGTCCTGACTTTC. It is translated as CSARIPQASGANVLTF.

The V and J genes are TRBV7-8 and TRBJ2-3; TRBD2 aligns across 9 bases. The CDR3 sequence is 15 residues long. The V gene's germline CDR1 is SGHVS and CDR2 FQNEAQ. Trimming took 4 bases from V and 5 from J; bases not matched to a gene: 7. CDR3 region: CASSYPGLAQDTQYF. Here the CDR3 DNA reads TGTGCCAGCAGCTACCCGGGACTAGCACAAGATACGCAGTATTTT.

CDR3 in DNA: TGCGCCAGCAGCCCCACAACAGCGACAGATACGCAGTATTTT. Translation: CASSPTTATDTQYF. The chain carries TRBV4-3 and TRBJ2-3; D not certain. Trimming shortened V by 4 bases and J by 3 bases, and 11 bases separated the two germline ends. The CDR3 spans 14 residues. Germline CDR1 is LGHNA and CDR2 is YSLEER.

J is TRBJ1-1 and V is TRBV11-2, with D perhaps TRBD1 (5 bases). Trimming removed 7 bases at V and 3 bases at J, with 18 bases between. Germline values: CDR1 SGHAT, CDR2 FQNNGV. This CDR3 comprises 15 residues. The CDR3, as DNA: TGTGCCAGCACAATTAGTGGGGGGACGGACACTGAAGCTTTCTTT. Residues: CASTISGGTDTEAFF.

The chain couples TRBV6-6 to TRBJ2-1; a weak D match, TRBD1 (5 bases). The germline gives CDR1 MNHNY, CDR2 SVGAGI (reference sequence). This CDR3 has 18 residues. Between the trimmed V and J ends, which lost 4 bases and 9 bases, there was a span of 28 bases. The CDR3 region is CASSFPPSTVILRGEQFF. The DNA of the CDR3 is TGTGCCAGCAGTTTCCCCCCTTCGACGGTGATTCTTAGGGGTGAGCAGTTCTTC.

This clonotype was recorded a few times. V usage is TRBV20-1 and J usage is TRBJ1-1; 7 bases align to TRBD1. The CDR3 is 13 residues long. Germline V CDR1 and CDR2: DFQATT, SNEGSKA (reference sequence). Trimming removed 6 bases from V and 4 bases from J; junction bases left unmatched: 8. This chain's CDR3 is CSATTGEATEAFF. The CDR3, as DNA: TGCAGTGCCACCACAGGGGAGGCCACTGAAGCTTTCTTT.

The sample holds a few counts of this clonotype. The V call is TRBV27, the J call TRBJ1-5; D might be TRBD1 (5 bases). V dropped 10 bases and J dropped 0 bases, with 13 bases sitting between them. Germline V gene data show CDR1 as MNHEY and CDR2 as SMNVEV (reference sequence). CDR3 length equals 14 residues. The CDR3 sequence: CATPWGYSNQPQHF. DNA for the CDR3: TGTGCCACCCCCTGGGGGTATAGCAATCAGCCCCAGCATTTT.

The V gene is TRBV6-2 or TRBV6-3, the J gene TRBJ1-1; 8 bases map to TRBD1. This CDR3 has 15 amino acids. CDR1 and CDR2 from the germline V gene are MNHEY and SVGEGT. With 4 bases clipped from V and 5 bases from J, the junction kept 9 bases outside the gene matches. CDR3 residues: CASSSMTGDWTEAFF. The DNA of the CDR3 is TGTGCCAGCAGTTCGATGACAGGGGATTGGACTGAAGCTTTCTTT.

Ten or more counts support this clonotype. The chain has TRBV6-2 or TRBV6-3 and TRBJ2-2; no definite D call. CDR1 is MNHEY and CDR2 is SVGEGT in the germline V gene. The CDR3 runs to 14 residues. V dropped 2 bases and J dropped 3 bases, with 7 bases sitting between them. CDR3 sequence reads: CASSYLTDTGELFF. The CDR3 coding sequence is TGTGCCAGCAGTTACCTTACAGACACCGGGGAGCTGTTTTTT.

This chain links TRBV6-5 with TRBJ1-4; a possible D gene is TRBD1 (6 bases). The CDR3 covers 15 residues. Per germline, CDR1 MNHEY and CDR2 SVGAGI. The V gene lost 5 bases and the J gene lost 2 bases, with 12 bases spanning the gap. CDR3 nucleotides: TGTGCCAGCAGTCGTTCGGGGGGCACTAATGAAAAACTGTTTTTT. Its translation: CASSRSGGTNEKLFF.

This clonotype was observed a handful of times. This chain joins TRBV9 and TRBJ1-4; a weak D match, TRBD1 (6 bases). Germline V gives CDR1 SGDLS, CDR2 YYNGEE. V lost 0 bases and J lost 6, with 12 bases in between. CDR3 length: 15 amino acids. The CDR3 sequence: CASSVAWGADEKLFF. In DNA form, the CDR3 reads TGTGCCAGCAGCGTAGCGTGGGGGGCGGATGAAAAACTGTTTTTT.

This clonotype was counted only a few times. The chain combines TRBV7-9 with TRBJ2-3; D remains ambiguous. Trimming stripped 1 base from V and 2 bases from J, with 13 bases between. This CDR3 region has 16 residues. The germline V gene encodes CDR1 SEHNR and CDR2 FQNEAQ (reference sequence). CDR3 DNA sequence: TGTGCCAGCAGCTTAGGGACGGCAGATTTCACAGATACGCAGTATTTT. This sequence encodes CASSLGTADFTDTQYF.

This clonotype was picked up a small number of times. The chain employs TRBV10-3 and TRBJ1-2, with D unclear. From germline, CDR1 is ENHRY and CDR2 SYGVKD. The V and J ends lost 6 bases and 5 bases respectively, with 10 bases between them. CDR3 length equals 12 residues. In DNA, the CDR3 is TGTGCCATCAGCCCAGACCTGTATGGCTACACCTTC. Translated: CAISPDLYGYTF.

The sample holds many counts of this clonotype. The CDR3 region has the DNA TGTGCCAGCAGTTTCAGTACTGGGGAGCTGTTTTTT. This codes for CASSFSTGELFF. The chain employs TRBV28 and TRBJ2-2; D is unclear. This CDR3 is 12 amino acids long. The germline V gene has CDR1 MDHEN and CDR2 SYDVKM. The germline V and J ends were trimmed by 3 bases and 8 bases, with 7 bases remaining between them.